The present TCR beta chain was sequenced within a study of T cell changes during pregnancy in multiple sclerosis (dated by TCRdb to about 2019). For context, the study as a whole: The study examined how the T cell repertoire changed over the course of pregnancy in women with multiple sclerosis.

On this clone: Its antigen is currently not known. Base qualities were left out, and no much larger clone turns up one base away.

Library creation used the immunoSEQ multiplex PCR assay. This immuneACCESS table, as held by TCRdb, lists in-frame sequences with V and J called but not all clones. Of the missing ones, under half trace to an unresolved V gene in checked studies; the others have no known cause. The sample table contains about 100,000 clones; only one count was recorded for approximately 94% of them. The ten biggest clones cover about 0.95% of the sample. From cysteine to phenylalanine, the CDR3 is 14 amino acids long. The retained sequence is limited to the CDR3, 42 bases, with the frame set at the first base. V is clipped by 4 bases and J by 0 bases, and the sequence between their germline boundaries is 8 bases long. Looking up the germline V gene yields CDR1 SGHRS and CDR2 YFSETQ.

The chain is made from TRBV5-1 and TRBJ2-1; a confident D gene designation cannot be given. The receptor was derived from a female donor with multiple sclerosis, enrolled in a pregnancy study. The sequencing used peripheral blood, collected after pregnancy. The CDR3 sequence is CASSQTSSYNEQFF. The nucleotide sequence reads TGCGCCAGCAGCCAGACAAGCTCCTACAATGAGCAGTTCTTC.